The 8 T cell receptor beta chains in this list originate from one sample, sequenced in a study of shared clonotypes between healthy human individuals. TCRdb's copy holds only in-frame clones and misses some; the assay was immunoSEQ multiplex PCR. In the table there are roughly 2.5 million clones, just over 90% of which are singletons. The specimen sequenced was naive CD4+ T cells sorted from blood. The subset denotes: CD45RA+ positively selected. All receptors derive from a man aged 18 to 29 in good health.

The J gene is TRBJ2-2, the V gene TRBV9; D perhaps matches TRBD1 (6 bases). Germline V lookup: CDR1 SGDLS, CDR2 YYNGEE. Trimming took off 0 bases at V and 6 bases at J, with 12 bases between the two ends. The CDR3 extends over 15 amino acids. CDR3 in amino acids: CASSVGDNKAGELFF. The CDR3, as DNA: TGTGCCAGCAGCGTAGGGGACAACAAAGCCGGGGAGCTGTTTTTT. The full variable domain, in which reference TRBV9 and TRBJ2-2 provide the parts outside the CDR3, is DSGVTQTPKHLITATGQRVTLRCSPRSGDLSVYWYQQSLDQGLQFLIQYYNGEERAKGNILERFSAQQFPDLHSELNLSSLELGDSALYFCASSVGDNKAGELFFGEGSRLTVL.

The V and J genes are TRBV6-5 and TRBJ2-4; a weak D match, TRBD1 (6 bases). The V end was cut by 5 bases, the J end by 0 bases, with 8 bases between. CDR1 and CDR2 from the germline V gene are MNHEY and SVGAGI. This CDR3 contains 14 residues. This CDR3 is CASSETGAKNIQYF. The CDR3 nucleotides read TGTGCCAGCAGTGAGACAGGAGCCAAAAACATTCAGTACTTC.

The chain joins TRBV5-4 to TRBJ2-1; 9 bases match TRBD2. After removal of 3 bases from V and 10 bases from J, the junction contained 5 bases not matched to a gene. Germline CDR1 reads SGHNT; CDR2 reads YYREEE (reference sequence). There are 13 residues in the CDR3. The CDR3 sequence: CASSWILAGEQFF. CDR3 nucleotide sequence: TGTGCCAGCAGCTGGATTCTAGCGGGGGAGCAGTTCTTC. The full variable domain, with the rest looked up from reference TRBV5-4 and TRBJ2-1, is ETGVTQSPTHLIKTRGQQVTLRCSSQSGHNTVSWYQQALGQGPQFIFQYYREEENGRGNFPPRFSGLQFPNYSSELNVNALELDDSALYLCASSWILAGEQFFGPGTRLTVL.

The genes are TRBV28 and TRBJ2-5; TRBD1 matches at 10 bases. This CDR3 has 14 residues. Germline assignment: CDR1 MDHEN and CDR2 SYDVKM. Trimming at V came to 5 bases and at J to 5 bases, leaving 5 bases not matched to a gene. CDR3 sequence reads: CASSPGQGWETQYF. For the CDR3, the DNA is TGTGCCAGCAGTCCGGGACAGGGGTGGGAGACCCAGTACTTC.

This clone has only one observation. The chain combines TRBV18 with TRBJ1-3; D is unclear. Germline values: CDR1 KGHSH, CDR2 LQKENI. V was pared by 3 bases and J by 3 bases, with 9 bases between. The CDR3 totals 14 residues. In nucleotides, the CDR3 is TGTGCCAGCTCACCCTCGGTGGGTGGAAACACCATATATTTT. This encodes CASSPSVGGNTIYF.

This chain joins TRBV5-1 and TRBJ1-1; no clear D. The CDR3 loop spans 15 amino acids. Germline assignment: CDR1 SGHRS and CDR2 YFSETQ. V was trimmed by 0 bases and J by 2 bases, leaving 11 bases between them. CDR3 in amino acids: CASSLVSQINTEAFF. For the CDR3, the DNA is TGCGCCAGCAGCTTGGTGAGTCAAATCAACACTGAAGCTTTCTTT.

This clone was detected only a few times. The gene calls are TRBV7-9 and TRBJ1-6; D not resolved. Germline loops: CDR1 SEHNR, CDR2 FQNEAQ (reference sequence). This CDR3 contains 14 residues. Trimming shortened V by 1 base and J by 8 bases, and 9 bases separated the two germline ends. CDR3 amino acids: CASSLEAFDSPLHF. CDR3 DNA: TGTGCCAGCAGCTTAGAGGCCTTCGATTCACCCCTCCACTTT.

V gene TRBV19 combines with J gene TRBJ2-6; 11 bases are a match to TRBD1. CDR3 length equals 18 residues. The germline CDR1 and CDR2 sequences are LNHDA and SQIVND (reference sequence). Losses at the gene ends were 5 bases for V and 0 bases for J; bases not matched to a gene: 6. The CDR3 here is CASSFEGTGGSGANVLTF. The CDR3 nucleotides are TGTGCCAGTAGTTTCGAAGGGACAGGGGGCTCTGGGGCCAACGTCCTGACTTTC.